The clone carrying this TCR beta chain was found once. Its antigen is not identified. These data are taken from a study of Graves' ophthalmopathy and Graves' hyperthyroidism. Study overall: Researchers classed hyperthyroidism as stable given no ophthalmopathy within 18 months of follow-up. Study-level findings and limits: Most thyroid-expanded clonotypes exceeding 0.001 frequency were also found in blood.

Investigators amplified TCR beta CDR3 regions from RNA transcripts. HTBI primers primed a first-round RT-PCR, and a second-round multiplex PCR followed. TCRdb processed the multiplex PCR reads anew with MiXCR; each CDR3 protein has one entry. This table holds about 1.1 million distinct CDR3 sequences, about 38% found once. The study excluded patients with other autoimmune diseases, uncontrolled infections, pregnancy or lactation. Per the germline V gene, CDR1 is SEHNR and CDR2 is FQNEAQ (reference sequence). Trimming pared 4 bases from V and 4 bases from J, leaving 22 bases between. The CDR3 sequence is 17 residues long.

Input material: peripheral blood or thyroid tissue (not recorded which). The sequence was obtained from an adult man with Graves' hyperthyroidism. The chain employs TRBV7-9 and TRBJ1-1, with D possibly matching TRBD1 (6 bases). CDR3 sequence (DNA): TGTGCCAGCAGCTCGGGCGGGGGGGGCGGTTTCTCCACTGAAGCTTTCTTT. Translated, it gives CASSSGGGGGFSTEAFF.